The sequence of this T cell receptor beta chain was determined in a study of blood T cell repertoires in COVID-19. On the study more broadly: T cells, B-cell-depleted T cells, or PBMCs supplied cDNA or gDNA.

CDR3 length equals 13 residues. V was trimmed by 4 bases and J by 9 bases, leaving 13 bases between them. Germline assignment: CDR1 KGHSH and CDR2 LQKENI. The assay was immunoSEQ multiplex PCR, and TCRdb's table has in-frame clones only and misses some. Of fewer than 250,000 clones in the sample, about 82% were seen once. Sequences were obtained from peripheral blood. The TCR was taken from a woman in her fifties or sixties with active or convalescent COVID-19. The chain couples TRBV18 to TRBJ2-1; no clear D gene. The CDR3 DNA is TGTGCCAGCTCACGCCCTAGTCTCAGTGAGCAGTTCTTC. Translation: CASSRPSLSEQFF.